The clone carrying this T cell receptor (beta chain) came up a few times. No antigen is known for it. The data belong to a study of vaccination effects on CD4 cells after COVID-19. Overall study findings and caveats: Convalescent patients were few in the study, and early post-infection timepoints were absent.

Before sequencing, viral peptide pools were used by the ViraFEST assay to expand antigen-specific CD4+ T cells. Subsequent to a culture period of about ten days, CD4+ T cells were isolated. The person had a PCR-confirmed SARS-CoV-2 infection during March to December 2020. Profiled with immunoSEQ multiplex PCR; TCRdb holds only in-frame clones, not every one. The data hold 70,000 or so clones, with roughly two thirds observed a single time. The CDR3 is 16 amino acids. V was pared by 3 bases and J by 0 bases, with 13 bases between. Germline-derived CDR1 and CDR2 are SGHNT and YENEEA. This sequence was found in a human donor who had a prior SARS-CoV-2 infection. The chain combines TRBV11-3 with TRBJ2-3, with D perhaps TRBD2 (6 bases). Sample: CD4+ T cells from PBMCs cultured with HIV peptides, taken before COVID-19 vaccination. The sample's subset: HIV-1 Nef peptide pool negative control/reference culture. The CDR3 sequence is CASSFGRESSTDTQYF. As DNA, the CDR3 is TGTGCCAGCAGCTTCGGACGGGAGTCTAGCACAGATACGCAGTATTTT.